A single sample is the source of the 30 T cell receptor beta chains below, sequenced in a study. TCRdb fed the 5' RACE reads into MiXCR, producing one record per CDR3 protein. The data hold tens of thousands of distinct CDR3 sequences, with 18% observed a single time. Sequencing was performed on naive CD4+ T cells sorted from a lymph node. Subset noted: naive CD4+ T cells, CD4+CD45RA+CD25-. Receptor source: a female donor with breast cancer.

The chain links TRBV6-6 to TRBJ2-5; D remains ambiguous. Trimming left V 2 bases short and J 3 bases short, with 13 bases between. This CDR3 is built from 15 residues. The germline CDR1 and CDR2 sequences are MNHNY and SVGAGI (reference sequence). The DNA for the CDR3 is TGTGCCAGCAGTTACCCAATCAGTGATAAAGAGACCCAGTACTTC. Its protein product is CASSYPISDKETQYF.

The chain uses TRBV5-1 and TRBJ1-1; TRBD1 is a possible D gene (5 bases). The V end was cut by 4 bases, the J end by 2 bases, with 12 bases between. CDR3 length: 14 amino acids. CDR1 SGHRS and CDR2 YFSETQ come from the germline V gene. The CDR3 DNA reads TGCGCCAGCAGCGCGAATACAGGAAACACTGAAGCTTTCTTT. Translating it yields CASSANTGNTEAFF.

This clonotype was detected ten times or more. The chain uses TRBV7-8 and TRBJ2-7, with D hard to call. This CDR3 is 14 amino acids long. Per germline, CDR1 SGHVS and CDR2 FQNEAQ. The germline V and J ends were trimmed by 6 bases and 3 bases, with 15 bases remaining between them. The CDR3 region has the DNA TGTGCCAGCAGTTCACCCGGTCCTGTCTACGAGCAGTACTTC. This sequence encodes CASSSPGPVYEQYF.

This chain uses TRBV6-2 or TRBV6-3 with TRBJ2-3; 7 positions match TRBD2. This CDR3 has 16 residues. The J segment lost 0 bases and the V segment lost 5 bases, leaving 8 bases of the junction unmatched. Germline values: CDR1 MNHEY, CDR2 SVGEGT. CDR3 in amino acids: CASSTRDYRSTDTQYF. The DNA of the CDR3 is TGTGCCAGCAGTACCCGGGACTACAGGAGCACAGATACGCAGTATTTT.

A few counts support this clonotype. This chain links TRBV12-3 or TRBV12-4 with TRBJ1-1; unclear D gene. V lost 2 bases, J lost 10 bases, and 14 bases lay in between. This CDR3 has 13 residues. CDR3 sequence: CASSLRDTRIAFF. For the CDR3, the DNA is TGTGCCAGCAGTTTACGGGATACTAGGATAGCTTTCTTT.

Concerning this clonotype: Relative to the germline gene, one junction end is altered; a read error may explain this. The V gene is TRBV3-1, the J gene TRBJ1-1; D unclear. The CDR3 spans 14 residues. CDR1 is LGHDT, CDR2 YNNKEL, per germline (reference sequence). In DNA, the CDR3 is TGTGCCAGCAGCCAAGATTTCGGGAACACTGAAGCTTGCTTT. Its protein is CASSQDFGNTEACF.

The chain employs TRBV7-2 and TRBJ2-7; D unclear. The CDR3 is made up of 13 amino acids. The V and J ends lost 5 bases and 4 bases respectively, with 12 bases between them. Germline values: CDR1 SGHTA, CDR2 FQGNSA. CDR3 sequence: CASSRLVGYEQYF. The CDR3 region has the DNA TGTGCCAGCAGCCGATTAGTAGGATACGAGCAGTACTTC.

The CDR3 coding sequence is TGTGCCACCAGCAGGCGGACAGCGAACACTGAAGCTTTCTTT. It encodes CATSRRTANTEAFF. The V call is TRBV15, the J call TRBJ1-1; TRBD1 is a possible D gene (6 bases). The CDR3 extends over 14 amino acids. In germline, CDR1 is LNHNV, CDR2 YYDKDF (reference sequence). V lost 3 bases and J lost 1, with 9 bases in between.

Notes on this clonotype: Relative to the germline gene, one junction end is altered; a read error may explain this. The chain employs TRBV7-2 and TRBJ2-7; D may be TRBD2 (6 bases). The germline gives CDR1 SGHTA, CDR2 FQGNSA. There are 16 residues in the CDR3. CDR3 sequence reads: CASSYARGRGTYEQYF. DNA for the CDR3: TGTGCCAGCAGTTATGCACGGGGGAGAGGAACCTACGAGCAGTACTTT. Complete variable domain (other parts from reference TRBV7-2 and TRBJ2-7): GAGVSQSPSNKVTEKGKDVELRCDPISGHTALYWYRQSLGQGLEFLIYFQGNSAPDKSGLPSDRFSAERTGGSVSTLTIQRTQQEDSAVYLCASSYARGRGTYEQYFGPGTRLTVT.

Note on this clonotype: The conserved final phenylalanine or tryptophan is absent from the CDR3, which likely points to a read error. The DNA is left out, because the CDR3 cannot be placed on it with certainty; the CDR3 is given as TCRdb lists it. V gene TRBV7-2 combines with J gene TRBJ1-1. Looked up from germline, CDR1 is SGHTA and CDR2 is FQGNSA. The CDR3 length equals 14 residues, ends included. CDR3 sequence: CASSSSLSATEAFC.

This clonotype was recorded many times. The CDR3 is CASSETPDTYNEQFF. DNA for the CDR3: TGTGCCAGCAGTGAAACTCCGGACACATACAATGAGCAGTTCTTC. V usage is TRBV6-4 and J usage is TRBJ2-1, with D possibly TRBD1 on 5 matching bases. Germline assignment: CDR1 MRHNA and CDR2 SNTAGT. The CDR3 is 15 residues long. V lost 3 bases and J lost 4, with 13 bases in between.

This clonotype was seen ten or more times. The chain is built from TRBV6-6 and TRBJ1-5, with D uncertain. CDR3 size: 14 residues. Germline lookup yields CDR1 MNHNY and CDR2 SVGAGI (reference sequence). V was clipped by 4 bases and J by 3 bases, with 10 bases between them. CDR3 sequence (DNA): TGTGCCAGCAGTTTAGGCCGTTACAATCAGCCCCAGCATTTT. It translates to CASSLGRYNQPQHF.

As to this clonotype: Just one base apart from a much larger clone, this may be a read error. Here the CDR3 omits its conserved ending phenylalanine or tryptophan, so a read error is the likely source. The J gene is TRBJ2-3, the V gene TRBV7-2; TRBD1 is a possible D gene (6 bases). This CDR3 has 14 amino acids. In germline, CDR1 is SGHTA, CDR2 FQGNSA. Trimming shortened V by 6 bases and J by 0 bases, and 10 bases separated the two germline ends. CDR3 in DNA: TGTGCCAGCAGTATTAGGGGGAGCACAGATACGCAGTATCTT. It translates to CASSIRGSTDTQYL.

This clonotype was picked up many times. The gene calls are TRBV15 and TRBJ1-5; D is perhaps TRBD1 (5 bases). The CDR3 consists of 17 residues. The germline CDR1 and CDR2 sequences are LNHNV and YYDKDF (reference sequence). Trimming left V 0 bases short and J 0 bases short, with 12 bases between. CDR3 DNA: TGTGCCACCAGCAGAGAACGGGACTCCAATAGCAATCAGCCCCAGCATTTT. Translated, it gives CATSRERDSNSNQPQHF.

The CDR3 loop reads CASRAGEGTQYF. The CDR3 DNA follows: TGTGCCAGCAGGGCAGGGGAGGGTACGCAGTATTTT. The V gene is TRBV6-6, the J gene TRBJ2-3; D might be TRBD2 (7 bases). The CDR3 loop spans 12 amino acids. Trimming took 6 bases from V and 8 from J, leaving 12 bases between them. The germline V gene has CDR1 MNHNY and CDR2 SVGAGI (reference sequence).

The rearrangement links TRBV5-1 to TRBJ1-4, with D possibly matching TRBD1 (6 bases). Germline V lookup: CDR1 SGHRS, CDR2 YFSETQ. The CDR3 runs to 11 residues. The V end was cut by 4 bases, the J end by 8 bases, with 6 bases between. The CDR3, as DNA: TGCGCCAGCAGCGACAGGGAAAAACTGTTTTTT. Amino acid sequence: CASSDREKLFF.

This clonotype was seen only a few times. CDR3 in amino acids: CASSLSTGTQTQPQHF. CDR3 in DNA: TGTGCCAGCAGCCTCTCTACCGGGACTCAAACCCAGCCCCAGCATTTT. The rearrangement joins TRBV7-8 to TRBJ1-5, with D perhaps matching TRBD1 (5 bases). Per the germline V gene, CDR1 is SGHVS and CDR2 is FQNEAQ. This CDR3 spans 16 amino acids. The germline V and J ends were trimmed by 5 bases and 7 bases, with 21 bases remaining between them.

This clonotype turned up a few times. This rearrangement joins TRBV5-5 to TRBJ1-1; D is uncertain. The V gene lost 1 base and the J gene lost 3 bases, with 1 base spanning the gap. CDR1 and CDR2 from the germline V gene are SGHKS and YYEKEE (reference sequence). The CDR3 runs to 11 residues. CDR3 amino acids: CASSLYTEAFF. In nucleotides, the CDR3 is TGTGCCAGCAGCTTGTACACTGAAGCTTTCTTT.

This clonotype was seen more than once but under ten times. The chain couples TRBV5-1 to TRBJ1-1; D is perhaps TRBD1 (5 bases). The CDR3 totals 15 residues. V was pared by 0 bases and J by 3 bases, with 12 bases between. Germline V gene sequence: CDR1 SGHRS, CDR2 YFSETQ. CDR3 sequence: CASSLEGRADTEAFF. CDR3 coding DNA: TGCGCCAGCAGCTTGGAGGGGAGAGCGGACACTGAAGCTTTCTTT.

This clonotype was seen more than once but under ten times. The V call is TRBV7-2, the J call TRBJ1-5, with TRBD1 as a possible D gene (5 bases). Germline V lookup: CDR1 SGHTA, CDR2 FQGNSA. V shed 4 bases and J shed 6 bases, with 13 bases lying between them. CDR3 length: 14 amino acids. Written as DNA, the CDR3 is TGTGCCAGCAGCTGGGACGGGGGAACTCAGCCCCAGCATTTT. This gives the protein CASSWDGGTQPQHF.

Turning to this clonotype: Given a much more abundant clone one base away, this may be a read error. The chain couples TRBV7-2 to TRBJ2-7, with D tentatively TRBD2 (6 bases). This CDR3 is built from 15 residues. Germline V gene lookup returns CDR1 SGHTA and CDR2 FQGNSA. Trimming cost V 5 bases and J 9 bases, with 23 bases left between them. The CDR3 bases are TGTGCCAGCAGCCCCGTTGGAGGGACCTACCACGGGCAGTACTTC. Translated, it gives CASSPVGGTYHGQYF. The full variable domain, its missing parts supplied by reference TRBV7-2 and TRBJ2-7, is GAGVSQSPSNKVTEKGKDVELRCDPISGHTALYWYRQSLGQGLEFLIYFQGNSAPDKSGLPSDRFSAERTGGSVSTLTIQRTQQEDSAVYLCASSPVGGTYHGQYFGPGTRLTVT.

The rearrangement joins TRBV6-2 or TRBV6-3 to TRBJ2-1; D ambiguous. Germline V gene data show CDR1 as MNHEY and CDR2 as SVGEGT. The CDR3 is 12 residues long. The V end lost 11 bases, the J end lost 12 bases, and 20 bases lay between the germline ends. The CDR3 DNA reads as TGTGCCTCGATGTCTGGATATGAAGGGCAGTTCTTC. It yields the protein CASMSGYEGQFF.

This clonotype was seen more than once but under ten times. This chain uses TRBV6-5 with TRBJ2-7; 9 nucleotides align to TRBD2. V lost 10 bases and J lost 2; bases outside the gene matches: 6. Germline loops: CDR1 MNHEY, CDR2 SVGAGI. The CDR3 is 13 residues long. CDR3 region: CATQERGAYEQYF. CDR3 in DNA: TGTGCCACCCAAGAGCGGGGGGCCTACGAGCAGTACTTC.

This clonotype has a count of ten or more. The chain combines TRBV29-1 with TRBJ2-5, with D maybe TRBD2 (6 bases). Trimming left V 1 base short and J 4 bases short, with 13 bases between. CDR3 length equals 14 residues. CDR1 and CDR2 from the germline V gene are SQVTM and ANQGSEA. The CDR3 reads CSVEGRDSRETQYF. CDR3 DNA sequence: TGCAGCGTTGAAGGCCGGGACTCCAGAGAGACCCAGTACTTC. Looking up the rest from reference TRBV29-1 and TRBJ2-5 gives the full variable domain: SAVISQKPSRDICQRGTSLTIQCQVDSQVTMMFWYRQQPGQSLTLIATANQGSEATYESGFVIDKFPISRPNLTFSTLTVSNMSPEDSSIYLCSVEGRDSRETQYFGPGTRLLVL.

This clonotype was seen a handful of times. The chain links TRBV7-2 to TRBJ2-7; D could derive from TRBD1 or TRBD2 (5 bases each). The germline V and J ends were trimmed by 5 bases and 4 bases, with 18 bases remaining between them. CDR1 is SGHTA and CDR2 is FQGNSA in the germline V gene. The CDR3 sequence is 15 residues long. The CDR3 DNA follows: TGTGCCAGCAGCCCAGGACATAACCGGGGTTACGAGCAGTACTTC. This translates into CASSPGHNRGYEQYF. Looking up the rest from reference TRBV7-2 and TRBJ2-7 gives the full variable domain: GAGVSQSPSNKVTEKGKDVELRCDPISGHTALYWYRQSLGQGLEFLIYFQGNSAPDKSGLPSDRFSAERTGGSVSTLTIQRTQQEDSAVYLCASSPGHNRGYEQYFGPGTRLTVT.

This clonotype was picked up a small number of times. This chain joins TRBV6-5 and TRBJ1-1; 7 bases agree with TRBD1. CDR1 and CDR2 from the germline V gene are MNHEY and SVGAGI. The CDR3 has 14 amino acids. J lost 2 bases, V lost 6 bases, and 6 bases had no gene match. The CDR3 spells CASRRNRGNTEAFF. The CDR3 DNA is TGTGCCAGCAGAAGAAACAGGGGCAACACTGAAGCTTTCTTT.

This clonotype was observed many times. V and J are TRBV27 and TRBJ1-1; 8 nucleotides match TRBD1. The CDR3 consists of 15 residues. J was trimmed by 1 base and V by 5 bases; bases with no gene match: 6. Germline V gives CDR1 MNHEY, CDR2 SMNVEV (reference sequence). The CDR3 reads CASSNRGAGNTEAFF. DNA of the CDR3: TGTGCCAGCAGTAACAGGGGGGCCGGGAACACTGAAGCTTTCTTT.

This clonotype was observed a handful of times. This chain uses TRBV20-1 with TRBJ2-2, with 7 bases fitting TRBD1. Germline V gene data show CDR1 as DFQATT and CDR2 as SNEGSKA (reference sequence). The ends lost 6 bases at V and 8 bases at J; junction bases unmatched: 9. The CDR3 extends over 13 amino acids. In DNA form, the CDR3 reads TGCAGTGCCCGGGACAGCGTGGTAGGGGAGCTGTTTTTT. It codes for CSARDSVVGELFF.

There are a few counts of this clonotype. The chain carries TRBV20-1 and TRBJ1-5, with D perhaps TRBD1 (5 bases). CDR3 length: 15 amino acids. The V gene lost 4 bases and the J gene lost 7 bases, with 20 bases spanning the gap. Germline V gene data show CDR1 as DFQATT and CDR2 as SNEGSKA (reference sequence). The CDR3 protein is CSANGLSRANQPQHF. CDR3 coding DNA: TGCAGTGCTAACGGCCTCAGCAGGGCCAACCAGCCCCAGCATTTT.

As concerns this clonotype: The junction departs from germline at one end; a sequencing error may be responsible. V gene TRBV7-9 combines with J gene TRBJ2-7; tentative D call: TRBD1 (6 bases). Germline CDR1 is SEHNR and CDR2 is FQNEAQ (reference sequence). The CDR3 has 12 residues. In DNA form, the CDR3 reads TGTGCAAGCAGCCCACCTTACAGGGCGCAGTACTTC. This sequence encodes CASSPPYRAQYF.